The 14 T cell receptor beta chains below come from one sample, sequenced in a study of cytomegalovirus exposure and HLA in healthy donors. The assay was immunoSEQ multiplex PCR, and TCRdb's table has in-frame clones only and misses some. The sample yields 50,000 to 65,000 clones, 89% seen once. The sample comprised PBMCs. These receptors all come from a young woman in good health and CMV-seronegative.

J is TRBJ2-7 and V is TRBV19; 7 bases are shared with TRBD1. CDR3 size: 15 residues. Germline V CDR1 and CDR2: LNHDA, SQIVND (reference sequence). The J segment lost 1 base and the V segment lost 6 bases, leaving 9 bases of the junction unmatched. The CDR3 DNA reads TGTGCCAGTAGCCCATCCGGGACAGCTTCCTACGAGCAGTACTTC. This gives the protein CASSPSGTASYEQYF.

The gene calls are TRBV4-2 and TRBJ2-2; maybe TRBD2 (5 bases). The CDR3 spans 16 residues. V lost 1 base and J lost 0, with 9 bases in between. Germline CDR1 LGHNA, CDR2 YNFKEQ. DNA of the CDR3: TGTGCCAGCAGCCAAGGGACTCTCGCGAACACCGGGGAGCTGTTTTTT. It specifies CASSQGTLANTGELFF.

This chain links TRBV7-3 with TRBJ1-1; TRBD1 aligns across 9 bases. This CDR3 region has 12 residues. Germline CDR1 is SGHTA and CDR2 is FQGTGA. The trim removed 5 bases at V and 9 bases at J, leaving 4 bases unmatched. The CDR3 region has the DNA TGTGCCAGCAGCCCGACAGGGGGGAAAGCTTTCTTT. Amino acids: CASSPTGGKAFF.

Many counts were recorded for this clone. One junction end disagrees with the germline gene, perhaps due to a read error. This chain connects TRBV18 to TRBJ2-7; 10 bases align to TRBD2. Germline loops: CDR1 KGHSH, CDR2 LQKENI. The CDR3 runs to 13 residues. The CDR3 coding sequence is TGTGCCAGCTCACCTACTAGCGGGGTCCCCCGGGACTTC. It yields the protein CASSPTSGVPRDF. The variable domain in full, with the rest retrieved from reference TRBV18 and TRBJ2-7, is NAGVMQNPRHLVRRRGQEARLRCSPMKGHSHVYWYRQLPEEGLKFMVYLQKENIIDESGMPKERFSAEFPKEGPSILRIQQVVRGDSAAYFCASSPTSGVPRDFGPGTRLTVT.

The gene calls are TRBV25-1 and TRBJ1-2; maybe TRBD1 (6 bases). CDR1 and CDR2 (germline): MGHDK, SYGVNS. The V and J ends lost 1 base and 2 bases respectively, with 11 bases between them. This CDR3 contains 15 residues. The CDR3 loop reads CASSESGGANYGYTF. The DNA of the CDR3 is TGTGCCAGCAGTGAATCGGGGGGGGCGAACTATGGCTACACCTTC.

The chain couples TRBV19 to TRBJ2-7, with a possible D match to TRBD2 (7 bases). Germline V gene lookup returns CDR1 LNHDA and CDR2 SQIVND (reference sequence). Trimming left V 5 bases short and J 4 bases short, with 15 bases between. This CDR3 comprises 14 residues. For the CDR3, the DNA is TGTGCCAGTAGTCCGTCACAGGGAGGGTACGAGCAGTACTTC. Its translation: CASSPSQGGYEQYF.

CDR3 bases: TGTGCCAGCAGTGACCGGGAGGGAAGCACAGATACGCAGTATTTT. Its protein product is CASSDREGSTDTQYF. The rearrangement joins TRBV6-4 to TRBJ2-3, with 8 bases fitting TRBD2. Germline trimming cut 2 bases from V and 0 bases from J; bases unmatched to any gene: 1. Germline V gives CDR1 MRHNA, CDR2 SNTAGT. CDR3 length: 15 residues.

The V call is TRBV4-2, the J call TRBJ1-1; no clear D gene. CDR3 length: 15 amino acids. Trimming left V 0 bases short and J 5 bases short, with 13 bases between. CDR1 and CDR2 (germline): LGHNA, YNFKEQ. CDR3 sequence: CASSQDEGGGTEAFF. CDR3 coding DNA: TGTGCCAGCAGCCAAGATGAGGGTGGCGGGACTGAAGCTTTCTTT.

CDR3 residues: CASSYSSDINEQYF. CDR3 coding DNA: TGTGCCAGCAGTTACTCGAGTGACATCAACGAGCAGTACTTC. The rearrangement uses TRBV6-5 and TRBJ2-7; no reliable D call. Germline V gives CDR1 MNHEY, CDR2 SVGAGI. V lost 0 bases and J 5 bases, leaving 11 bases between the germline ends. CDR3 length: 14 amino acids.

V and J are TRBV25-1 and TRBJ1-2; unclear D gene. CDR1 and CDR2 from the germline V gene are MGHDK and SYGVNS. The CDR3 consists of 14 residues. Deletions cut 1 base from V and 1 base from J, with 7 bases between. CDR3 sequence reads: CASSEWNSNYGYTF. In DNA, the CDR3 is TGTGCCAGCAGTGAATGGAACAGTAACTATGGCTACACCTTC.

J is TRBJ1-2 and V is TRBV6-5; 8 nucleotides match TRBD1. Per the germline V gene, CDR1 is MNHEY and CDR2 is SVGAGI. V lost 0 bases to trimming and J lost 8 bases; unmatched junction nucleotides: 11. This CDR3 is built from 16 residues. The CDR3 nucleotides are TGTGCCAGCAGTTACTCGGGGGGCAGGGGGCTTTTCGGCTACACCTTC. Its translation is CASSYSGGRGLFGYTF.

Turning to this clone: The junction differs from germline at one of its ends, possibly a read error. The chain combines TRBV30 with TRBJ1-6; D remains ambiguous. The V gene's germline CDR1 is GTSNPN and CDR2 SVGIG (reference sequence). The CDR3 loop spans 14 amino acids. The CDR3 protein is CALSGSSYNSPLHF. The DNA for the CDR3 is TGTGCCTTGAGTGGGAGCTCCTATAATTCACCCCTCCACTTT.

The chain joins TRBV9 to TRBJ1-6; D remains unclear. Trimming shortened V by 1 base and J by 7 bases, and 9 bases separated the two germline ends. Per germline, CDR1 SGDLS and CDR2 YYNGEE. This CDR3 is built from 14 residues. In DNA, the CDR3 is TGTGCCAGCAGCGTAAGGCAGGAAAATTCACCCCTCCACTTT. It specifies CASSVRQENSPLHF. The entire variable domain, with the rest obtained from reference TRBV9 and TRBJ1-6, is as follows: DSGVTQTPKHLITATGQRVTLRCSPRSGDLSVYWYQQSLDQGLQFLIQYYNGEERAKGNILERFSAQQFPDLHSELNLSSLELGDSALYFCASSVRQENSPLHFGNGTRLTVT.

The chain joins TRBV11-3 to TRBJ2-1, with D tentatively TRBD1 (6 bases). V lost 1 base and J 6 bases, leaving 7 bases between the germline ends. The V gene's germline CDR1 is SGHNT and CDR2 YENEEA. CDR3 size: 13 residues. CDR3 protein: CASSLGQVNEQFF. The CDR3 nucleotides are TGTGCCAGCAGCTTAGGACAGGTCAATGAGCAGTTCTTC.